These T cell receptor beta chains were read from a single sample in a study of T cell responses to AZD1222 COVID-19 vaccine. Sequencing was performed with immunoSEQ multiplex PCR; in TCRdb, only in-frame clones are kept and a portion is missing. The table records around 100,000 clones, 90% of them present only once. Source: peripheral blood, taken on day 0 of AZD1222 vaccination. These receptors were taken from an adult in good health. Both conserved end residues are part of each CDR3. The D gene is left open where the match is weak. Some rows have no size entry. The others give once, few or many, or a class for an expanded clone.

j_gene: TRBJ2-3; v_gene: TRBV3-1/TRBV3-2; abundance: NA; d_gene: TRBD2; CDR3nt: TGTGCCAGCAGCCACCTAGGGACTAGCGGGGGAACTAGCACAGATACGCAGTATTTT; CDR3aa: CASSHLGTSGGTSTDTQYF
j_gene: TRBJ1-1; v_gene: TRBV18; abundance: NA; d_gene: TRBD1; CDR3nt: TGTGCCAGCTCACCACGATTGCCGGGACAGGGGGCAGAAGCTTTCTTT; CDR3aa: CASSPRLPGQGAEAFF
j_gene: TRBJ1-6; v_gene: TRBV5-1; abundance: NA; d_gene: NA; CDR3nt: TGCGCCAGCAGCTTGGTAGCGGGGCGAAATTCACCCCTCCACTTT; CDR3aa: CASSLVAGRNSPLHF
j_gene: TRBJ2-2; v_gene: TRBV5-5; abundance: NA; d_gene: NA; CDR3nt: TGTGCCAGCAGCTTTTGGGGTGAATTGGACACCGGGGAGCTGTTTTTT; CDR3aa: CASSFWGELDTGELFF
j_gene: TRBJ2-3; v_gene: TRBV12-5; abundance: NA; d_gene: TRBD2; CDR3nt: TGTGCTAGTGGCTCCGGACTAGCGTGGGGCACAGATACGCAGTATTTT; CDR3aa: CASGSGLAWGTDTQYF
j_gene: TRBJ1-1; v_gene: TRBV7-2; abundance: NA; d_gene: NA; CDR3nt: TGTGCCAGCAGCTTAGCGGCGGTGAACACTGAAGCTTTCTTT; CDR3aa: CASSLAAVNTEAFF
j_gene: TRBJ2-7; v_gene: TRBV9; abundance: once; d_gene: NA; CDR3nt: TGTGCCAGCAGCCCCTGGGAAGGCGGGGAGCAGTACTTC; CDR3aa: CASSPWEGGEQYF
j_gene: TRBJ2-2; v_gene: TRBV6-5; abundance: NA; d_gene: NA; CDR3nt: TGTGCCCTGAGGGACCGAGGGTGGGAGCTGTTTTTT; CDR3aa: CALRDRGWELFF
j_gene: TRBJ1-2; v_gene: TRBV4-1; abundance: once; d_gene: NA; CDR3nt: TGCGCCAGCAGCCAAGATCCCACGGGCTATGGCTACACCTTC; CDR3aa: CASSQDPTGYGYTF
j_gene: TRBJ1-2; v_gene: TRBV15; abundance: NA; d_gene: NA; CDR3nt: TGTGCCACCAGCAGAGAATTAACGGCGGCGGCCACTACTGGCTACACCTTC; CDR3aa: CATSRELTAAATTGYTF
j_gene: TRBJ2-7; v_gene: TRBV7-3; abundance: NA; d_gene: TRBD2; CDR3nt: TGTGCCAGCAGCTTAGGGACTAGCGGGGTCTACGAGCAGTACTTC; CDR3aa: CASSLGTSGVYEQYF
j_gene: TRBJ1-1; v_gene: TRBV30; abundance: NA; d_gene: TRBD1; CDR3nt: TGTGCCTGGAGCCCGAGGGGGCGGACTGAAGCTTTCTTT; CDR3aa: CAWSPRGRTEAFF
j_gene: TRBJ2-7; v_gene: TRBV7-8; abundance: NA; d_gene: TRBD1; CDR3nt: TGTGCCAGCAGCTTCGGGACAGGAGGCTACGAGCAGTACTTC; CDR3aa: CASSFGTGGYEQYF
j_gene: TRBJ2-5; v_gene: TRBV5-4; abundance: NA; d_gene: NA; CDR3nt: TGTGCCAGCAGCTCGCAGGGTTCGACGGAGACCCAGTACTTC; CDR3aa: CASSSQGSTETQYF
j_gene: TRBJ1-1; v_gene: TRBV6-5; abundance: NA; d_gene: NA; CDR3nt: TGTGCCAGCAGGATATACGGGAACACTGAAGCTTTCTTT; CDR3aa: CASRIYGNTEAFF
j_gene: TRBJ1-1; v_gene: TRBV30; abundance: NA; d_gene: NA; CDR3nt: TGTGCCTGGAGTGTGGGGATTATGAACACTGAAGCTTTCTTT; CDR3aa: CAWSVGIMNTEAFF
j_gene: TRBJ1-2; v_gene: TRBV5-5; abundance: NA; d_gene: NA; CDR3nt: TGTGCCAGCAGCTTGGGACCCAGTCGGAGGGACTATGGCTACACCTTC; CDR3aa: CASSLGPSRRDYGYTF
j_gene: TRBJ2-1; v_gene: TRBV9; abundance: NA; d_gene: NA; CDR3nt: TGTGCCAGCAGCGTAGTGGGTGATAGTACGGTCTTC; CDR3aa: CASSVVGDSTVF
j_gene: TRBJ1-2; v_gene: TRBV11-2; abundance: NA; d_gene: TRBD1; CDR3nt: TGTGCCAGCAGCCCCAACAGGGGGTTAGGCTACACCTTC; CDR3aa: CASSPNRGLGYTF
j_gene: TRBJ2-5; v_gene: TRBV5-4; abundance: NA; d_gene: NA; CDR3nt: TGTGCCAGCAGCTTCGGGGGACTCCAAGAGACCCAGTACTTC; CDR3aa: CASSFGGLQETQYF
j_gene: TRBJ1-2; v_gene: TRBV19; abundance: NA; d_gene: NA; CDR3nt: TGTGCCAGTAGGCAGCAAACAGGGTCCTATGGCTACACCTTC; CDR3aa: CASRQQTGSYGYTF
j_gene: TRBJ2-7; v_gene: TRBV5-5; abundance: NA; d_gene: NA; CDR3nt: TGTGCCAGCAGCTTGGAAGCTAGCACGGGGGAGCAGTACTTC; CDR3aa: CASSLEASTGEQYF
j_gene: TRBJ1-4; v_gene: TRBV6-1; abundance: few; d_gene: NA; CDR3nt: TGTGCCAGCAGTGAAATTTCGGGGACTAATGAAAAACTGTTTTTT; CDR3aa: CASSEISGTNEKLFF
j_gene: TRBJ1-5; v_gene: TRBV5-8; abundance: NA; d_gene: NA; CDR3nt: TGTGCCAGCAGCTTGGATGGGTCGCATCAGCCCCAGCATTTT; CDR3aa: CASSLDGSHQPQHF
j_gene: TRBJ1-1; v_gene: TRBV5-8; abundance: NA; d_gene: NA; CDR3nt: TGTGCCAGCAGCTTGGGGCTGGCTGAAGCTTTCTTT; CDR3aa: CASSLGLAEAFF
j_gene: TRBJ2-3; v_gene: TRBV9; abundance: NA; d_gene: TRBD2; CDR3nt: TGTGCCAGCAGCACACTAGCGGGGGCCAAGGGGGATACGCAGTATTTT; CDR3aa: CASSTLAGAKGDTQYF
j_gene: TRBJ1-1; v_gene: TRBV6-5; abundance: NA; d_gene: NA; CDR3nt: TGTGCCAGCAGTTACGCGGGTGTAATGAACACTGAAGCTTTCTTT; CDR3aa: CASSYAGVMNTEAFF
j_gene: TRBJ2-1; v_gene: TRBV11-3; abundance: NA; d_gene: TRBD2; CDR3nt: TGTGCCAGCAGCCCCGGGGTAGCGGGCGAGCAGTTCTTC; CDR3aa: CASSPGVAGEQFF
j_gene: TRBJ1-5; v_gene: TRBV6-1; abundance: NA; d_gene: NA; CDR3nt: TGTGCCAGCAGTGAAGCGCATTTCTATAGCAATCAGCCCCAGCATTTT; CDR3aa: CASSEAHFYSNQPQHF
j_gene: TRBJ1-1; v_gene: TRBV29-1; abundance: NA; d_gene: NA; CDR3nt: TGCAGCGTTGGGGGAATAATTGAAGCTTTCTTT; CDR3aa: CSVGGIIEAFF
j_gene: TRBJ1-5; v_gene: TRBV4-2; abundance: NA; d_gene: NA; CDR3nt: TGTGCCAGCAGCCAAGGTAACAGCGTAAATCAGCCCCAGCATTTT; CDR3aa: CASSQGNSVNQPQHF
j_gene: TRBJ2-7; v_gene: TRBV5-4; abundance: NA; d_gene: NA; CDR3nt: TGTGCCAGCACCCAATGGGGGGTCCTGGGCGAGCAGTACTTC; CDR3aa: CASTQWGVLGEQYF
j_gene: TRBJ1-1; v_gene: TRBV5-1; abundance: NA; d_gene: NA; CDR3nt: TGCGCCAGCAGCCATTCCGGGGGGACGAACACTGAAGCTTTCTTT; CDR3aa: CASSHSGGTNTEAFF
j_gene: TRBJ1-6; v_gene: TRBV11-1; abundance: NA; d_gene: TRBD1; CDR3nt: TGTGCCAGCAGCGCGCGACAGGGAAAGAATTCACCCCTCCACTTT; CDR3aa: CASSARQGKNSPLHF
j_gene: TRBJ1-6; v_gene: TRBV7-2; abundance: NA; d_gene: NA; CDR3nt: TGTGCCAGCAAACCAAAGCCGGGCTATAATTCACCCCTCCACTTT; CDR3aa: CASKPKPGYNSPLHF
j_gene: TRBJ1-2; v_gene: TRBV5-6; abundance: NA; d_gene: TRBD1; CDR3nt: TGTGCCAGCAGCTTGGGGGACAGAAAAGATGGCTACACCTTC; CDR3aa: CASSLGDRKDGYTF
j_gene: TRBJ2-4; v_gene: TRBV7-8; abundance: NA; d_gene: NA; CDR3nt: TGTGCCAGCAGCTTAGTTCGGCGGGGACTAGCCAAAAACATTCAGTACTTC; CDR3aa: CASSLVRRGLAKNIQYF
j_gene: TRBJ1-1; v_gene: TRBV6-6; abundance: NA; d_gene: NA; CDR3nt: TGTGCCAGCAGTTACTCTAGGGGGGAGAGGACTGAAGCTTTCTTT; CDR3aa: CASSYSRGERTEAFF
j_gene: TRBJ1-6; v_gene: TRBV19; abundance: NA; d_gene: NA; CDR3nt: TGTGCCAGTAGAGACTTACTGGGGTCTAATTCACCCCTCCACTTT; CDR3aa: CASRDLLGSNSPLHF
j_gene: TRBJ2-5; v_gene: TRBV4-3; abundance: NA; d_gene: NA; CDR3nt: TGCGCCAGCAGCCAAGATTATGGGGGGGGGCCGGAGACCCAGTACTTC; CDR3aa: CASSQDYGGGPETQYF
j_gene: TRBJ2-7; v_gene: TRBV4-2; abundance: NA; d_gene: TRBD2; CDR3nt: TGTGCCAGCAGCCAAGAGTGGGAGGGATCGGACGAGCAGTACTTC; CDR3aa: CASSQEWEGSDEQYF
j_gene: TRBJ2-7; v_gene: TRBV21-1; abundance: NA; d_gene: NA; CDR3nt: TGTGCCAGCAGCAAAGCGCCCGGGGACAGGGCCACCTACGAGCAGTACTTC; CDR3aa: CASSKAPGDRATYEQYF
j_gene: TRBJ2-7; v_gene: TRBV5-1; abundance: once; d_gene: TRBD1; CDR3nt: TGCGCCAGCACCCCTGGACAGGGGGCCTACGAGCAGTACTTC; CDR3aa: CASTPGQGAYEQYF
j_gene: TRBJ2-5; v_gene: TRBV15; abundance: NA; d_gene: TRBD1; CDR3nt: TGTGCCACCAGCCCCGACAGGGTAGAGACCCAGTACTTC; CDR3aa: CATSPDRVETQYF
j_gene: TRBJ1-1; v_gene: TRBV6-2/TRBV6-3; abundance: medium-sized; d_gene: TRBD1; CDR3nt: TGTGCCAGCAGTTACCGGCCGGGACAGGGGGCGACTGAAGCTTTCTTT; CDR3aa: CASSYRPGQGATEAFF
j_gene: TRBJ2-7; v_gene: TRBV11-2; abundance: NA; d_gene: NA; CDR3nt: TGTGCCAGCAGCCAAGAAGCAGGGTCGCACTTC; CDR3aa: CASSQEAGSHF
j_gene: TRBJ2-2; v_gene: TRBV19; abundance: NA; d_gene: NA; CDR3nt: TGTGCCAGTAGGGCCAGGGGTGGAACCGGGGAGCTGTTTTTT; CDR3aa: CASRARGGTGELFF
j_gene: TRBJ1-2; v_gene: TRBV23-1; abundance: NA; d_gene: NA; CDR3nt: TGCGCCAGCAGTCTCGACGGCGGCTGTCCCATTACCACCGATCGCTATGGCTACACCTTC; CDR3aa: CASSLDGGCPITTDRYGYTF
j_gene: TRBJ2-2; v_gene: TRBV24-1; abundance: NA; d_gene: NA; CDR3nt: TGTGCCACCAGTGATTTGGGCGGACTGAACACCGGGGAGCTGTTTTTT; CDR3aa: CATSDLGGLNTGELFF
j_gene: TRBJ2-2; v_gene: TRBV9; abundance: NA; d_gene: TRBD2; CDR3nt: TGTGCCAGCAGCGTAGGCTTGGCGGGGGGGCCCACCGGGGAGCTGTTTTTT; CDR3aa: CASSVGLAGGPTGELFF
j_gene: TRBJ1-5; v_gene: TRBV6-1; abundance: NA; d_gene: TRBD1; CDR3nt: TGTGCCAGCAGTGAATTTCTCGGGACAGGGGATCAGCCCCAGCATTTT; CDR3aa: CASSEFLGTGDQPQHF
j_gene: TRBJ2-3; v_gene: TRBV3-1/TRBV3-2; abundance: NA; d_gene: TRBD2; CDR3nt: TGTGCCAGCAGCCAAGCTAGCGGGCGCTACACAGATACGCAGTATTTT; CDR3aa: CASSQASGRYTDTQYF
j_gene: TRBJ2-2; v_gene: TRBV7-2; abundance: NA; d_gene: TRBD2; CDR3nt: TGTGCCAGCAGGGAACCGGGACTAGCGGGCCTCACCGGGGAGCTGTTTTTT; CDR3aa: CASREPGLAGLTGELFF
j_gene: TRBJ1-2; v_gene: TRBV30; abundance: NA; d_gene: NA; CDR3nt: TGTGCCTGGACACCCGGCAGGGGATCCTATGGCTACACCTTC; CDR3aa: CAWTPGRGSYGYTF
j_gene: TRBJ2-3; v_gene: TRBV10-3; abundance: NA; d_gene: TRBD1; CDR3nt: TGTGCCATCAGTGATCCAGGGGGCGCAGATACGCAGTATTTT; CDR3aa: CAISDPGGADTQYF